The sequence of this T cell receptor (beta chain) was determined in a study of shared clonotypes between healthy human individuals. The study, taken as a whole, reports: Although depth was large, rarefaction showed that sequencing of the sorted subsets was incomplete. Clonotypes which were not shared had lower generation probabilities than clonotypes that all four donors shared.

With regard to this clone: As yet, its antigen is unknown.

Running of the assay took place at deep level. The method was immunoSEQ multiplex PCR; TCRdb's version includes in-frame clones alone and lacks a portion of them. This table holds about 2 million clones, approximately 95% found once. The naive CD8 fraction comprised CD45RO-negative cells positively selected for CCR7 and excluded terminally differentiated effector memory CD45RA+ cells. Free of recent acute infections or vaccinations, the donors were healthy HIV-negative adults. This CDR3 comprises 14 residues. J lost 8 bases, V lost 4 bases, and 4 bases had no gene match. The germline gives CDR1 MNHNS, CDR2 SASEGT.

The V and J genes are TRBV6-1 and TRBJ1-4, with TRBD1 matching over 10 bases. The origin of this receptor is a man aged 18 to 35 in good health. The sequenced material came from naive CD8+ T cells sorted from blood. CDR3 sequence (DNA): TGTGCCAGCAGTGGGGGACAGGGGAGCGAAAAACTGTTTTTT. It yields the protein CASSGGQGSEKLFF.